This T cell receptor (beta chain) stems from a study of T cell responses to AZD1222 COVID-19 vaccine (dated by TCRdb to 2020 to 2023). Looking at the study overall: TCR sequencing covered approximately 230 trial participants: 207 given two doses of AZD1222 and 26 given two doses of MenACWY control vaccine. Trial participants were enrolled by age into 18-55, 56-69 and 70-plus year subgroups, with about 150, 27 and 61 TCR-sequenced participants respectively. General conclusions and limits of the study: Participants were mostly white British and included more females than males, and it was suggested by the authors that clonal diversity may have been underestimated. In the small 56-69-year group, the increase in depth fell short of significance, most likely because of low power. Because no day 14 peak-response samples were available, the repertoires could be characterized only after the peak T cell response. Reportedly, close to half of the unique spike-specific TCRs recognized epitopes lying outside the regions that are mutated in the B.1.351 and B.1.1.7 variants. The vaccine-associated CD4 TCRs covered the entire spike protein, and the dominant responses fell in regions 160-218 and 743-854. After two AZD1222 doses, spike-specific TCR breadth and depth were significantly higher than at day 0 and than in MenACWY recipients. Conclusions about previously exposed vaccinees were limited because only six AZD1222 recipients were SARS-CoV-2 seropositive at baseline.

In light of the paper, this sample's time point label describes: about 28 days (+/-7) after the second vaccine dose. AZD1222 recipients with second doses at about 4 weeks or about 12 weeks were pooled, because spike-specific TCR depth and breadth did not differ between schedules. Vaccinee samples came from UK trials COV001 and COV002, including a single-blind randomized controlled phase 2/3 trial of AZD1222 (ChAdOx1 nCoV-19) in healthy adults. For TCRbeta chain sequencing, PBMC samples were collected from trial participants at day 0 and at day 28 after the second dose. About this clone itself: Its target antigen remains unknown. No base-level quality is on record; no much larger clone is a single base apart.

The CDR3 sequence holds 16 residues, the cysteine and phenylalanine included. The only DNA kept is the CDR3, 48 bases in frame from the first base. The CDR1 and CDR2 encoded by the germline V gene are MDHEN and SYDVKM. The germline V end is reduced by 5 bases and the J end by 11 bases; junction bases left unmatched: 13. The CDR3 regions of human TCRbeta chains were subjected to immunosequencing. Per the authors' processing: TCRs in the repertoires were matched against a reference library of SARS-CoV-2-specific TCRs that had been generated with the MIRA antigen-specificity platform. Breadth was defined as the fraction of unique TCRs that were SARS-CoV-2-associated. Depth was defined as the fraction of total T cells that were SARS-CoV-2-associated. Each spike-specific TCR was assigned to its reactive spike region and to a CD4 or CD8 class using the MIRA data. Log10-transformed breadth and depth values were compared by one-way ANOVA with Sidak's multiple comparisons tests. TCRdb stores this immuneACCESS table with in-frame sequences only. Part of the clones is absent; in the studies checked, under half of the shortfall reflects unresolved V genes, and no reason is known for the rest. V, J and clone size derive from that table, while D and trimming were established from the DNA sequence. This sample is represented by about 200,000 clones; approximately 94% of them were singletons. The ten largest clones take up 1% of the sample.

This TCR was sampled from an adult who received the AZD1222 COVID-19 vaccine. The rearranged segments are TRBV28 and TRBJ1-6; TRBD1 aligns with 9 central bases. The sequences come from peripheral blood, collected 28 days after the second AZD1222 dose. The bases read TGTGCCAGCAGTATCGGGACAGGGAGGGGTAAGGCACCCCTCCACTTT. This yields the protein CASSIGTGRGKAPLHF.